These 9 T cell receptor beta chains came from one sample sequenced in a study of T cells in Graves' hyperthyroidism and ophthalmopathy. Amplification of TCR beta CDR3 regions used RNA as the template. HTBI primers were used for first-round RT-PCR of the TCR CDR3. TCRdb used MiXCR to reprocess the multiplex PCR reads, holding one entry per CDR3 protein. The sample has roughly 700,000 distinct CDR3 sequences; roughly a sixth are singletons. What was sequenced was blood. The receptors shown here come from a man aged 45-65 years with Graves' hyperthyroidism.

This chain connects TRBV7-3 to TRBJ2-7, with TRBD2 as a possible D gene (5 bases). Looked up from germline, CDR1 is SGHTA and CDR2 is FQGTGA. Between the trimmed V and J ends, which lost 5 bases and 0 bases, there was a span of 17 bases. The CDR3 length is 16 residues. CDR3 sequence: CASSTPPGSPSYEQYF. The CDR3 region has the DNA TGTGCCAGCAGCACCCCTCCGGGATCTCCCTCCTACGAGCAGTACTTC.

This clonotype was detected ten times or more. The chain links TRBV2 to TRBJ2-7; 12 nucleotides line up with TRBD1. The CDR3 has 16 residues. Unmatched junction bases numbered 5, after V lost 1 base and J lost 4 bases. Germline CDR1 SNHLY, CDR2 FYNNEI. The CDR3 here is CASSEVGGQGAYEQYF. The DNA of the CDR3 is TGTGCCAGCAGTGAAGTTGGGGGACAGGGGGCTTACGAGCAGTACTTC.

The chain carries TRBV9 and TRBJ1-2; D ambiguous. This CDR3 is built from 16 residues. Germline V gene sequence: CDR1 SGDLS, CDR2 YYNGEE. Trimming removed 0 bases from V and 8 bases from J, with 20 bases in between. The CDR3 region has the DNA TGTGCCAGCAGCGTAGAAGGCTCTTTCGCTCCGGGCGGCTACACCTTC. This gives the protein CASSVEGSFAPGGYTF. The whole variable domain, filled in from reference TRBV9 and TRBJ1-2, reads DSGVTQTPKHLITATGQRVTLRCSPRSGDLSVYWYQQSLDQGLQFLIQYYNGEERAKGNILERFSAQQFPDLHSELNLSSLELGDSALYFCASSVEGSFAPGGYTFGSGTRLTVV.

The gene calls are TRBV11-2 and TRBJ2-1, with TRBD2 identical over 9 bases. After removal of 3 bases from V and 2 bases from J, the junction contained 8 bases not matched to a gene. CDR3 size: 17 residues. CDR1 is SGHAT and CDR2 is FQNNGV in the germline V gene. The CDR3 region has the DNA TGTGCCAGCAGCTTTTATAGCGGGAGAGTGACCTACAATGAGCAGTTCTTC. Translated, it gives CASSFYSGRVTYNEQFF.

This clonotype was detected many times. The chain couples TRBV27 to TRBJ2-3, with 7 bases identical to TRBD1. Looked up from germline, CDR1 is MNHEY and CDR2 is SMNVEV (reference sequence). Trimming cost V 6 bases and J 3 bases; bases outside gene matches: 15. The CDR3 totals 17 residues. The CDR3 bases are TGTGCCAGCAGCCGAGACCCTGGGACAGTCGGGACAGATACGCAGTATTTT. Translated, it gives CASSRDPGTVGTDTQYF.

This clonotype was observed a handful of times. This chain links TRBV7-2 with TRBJ2-1, with 12 bases lining up with TRBD2. The CDR3 consists of 17 residues. The junction had 9 bases not matched to a gene; V was cut back by 0 bases and J by 9 bases. Germline loops: CDR1 SGHTA, CDR2 FQGNSA. CDR3 nucleotide sequence: TGTGCCAGCAGCTTAGCACGGCTAGCGGGAGGGCCGGCTGAGCAGTTCTTC. It translates to CASSLARLAGGPAEQFF.

This clonotype was found many times. The V and J genes are TRBV3-1 and TRBJ1-1, with D maybe TRBD1 (5 bases). V lost 0 bases and J 4 bases, leaving 9 bases between the germline ends. This CDR3 is built from 14 residues. Germline lookup yields CDR1 LGHDT and CDR2 YNNKEL (reference sequence). The CDR3 here is CASSQERRGTEAFF. In DNA, the CDR3 is TGTGCCAGCAGCCAAGAGAGAAGGGGCACTGAAGCTTTCTTT.

This clonotype occurred many times. The chain employs TRBV2 and TRBJ2-1, with D possibly matching TRBD2 (5 bases). V was cut by 6 bases and J by 6 bases, with 21 bases left in between. The CDR3 is made up of 16 amino acids. Germline V gene lookup returns CDR1 SNHLY and CDR2 FYNNEI. In DNA, the CDR3 is TGTGCCAGCAGCTATGTTAGAGGGATTGGGTCCAATGAGCAGTTCTTC. It specifies CASSYVRGIGSNEQFF.

This clonotype was found once. The CDR3: CAISETLEQYF. The DNA of the CDR3 is TGTGCCATCAGTGAAACGTTAGAGCAGTACTTC. The chain is built from TRBV10-3 and TRBJ2-7, with D unclear. The CDR3 extends over 11 amino acids. V was shortened by 3 bases and J by 7 bases, with 7 bases between the two germline ends. CDR1 and CDR2 (germline): ENHRY, SYGVKD.